The 20 T cell receptor beta chains below all came from one sample that was sequenced in a study of T cell responses to AZD1222 COVID-19 vaccine. Sequencing used immunoSEQ multiplex PCR; TCRdb keeps in-frame clones, though not all of them. The sample lists 150,000 to 160,000 clones, 80% to 90% occurring once. The sample in question was peripheral blood, obtained 28 days after the second AZD1222 dose. The receptors shown here come from an adult who received the AZD1222 COVID-19 vaccine.

This chain links TRBV19 with TRBJ1-1; tentatively, D is TRBD1 (5 bases). The V gene lost 6 bases and the J gene lost 8 bases, with 16 bases spanning the gap. CDR3 length: 13 residues. The germline V gene encodes CDR1 LNHDA and CDR2 SQIVND (reference sequence). The CDR3 is CASRLTRQTEAFF. CDR3 nucleotide sequence: TGTGCCAGTAGATTGACCCGACAGACAGAAGCTTTCTTT. Complete variable domain (other parts from reference TRBV19 and TRBJ1-1): DGGITQSPKYLFRKEGQNVTLSCEQNLNHDAMYWYRQDPGQGLRLIYYSQIVNDFQKGDIAEGYSVSREKKESFPLTVTSAQKNPTAFYLCASRLTRQTEAFFGQGTRLTVV.

This chain links TRBV5-1 with TRBJ1-1, with TRBD1 matching 9 bases. The CDR3 has 14 residues. The ends lost 3 bases at V and 8 bases at J; junction bases unmatched: 8. The V gene's germline CDR1 is SGHRS and CDR2 YFSETQ. CDR3 sequence: CASSWGSGTGEAFF. The CDR3 DNA reads TGCGCCAGCAGCTGGGGTAGCGGGACAGGGGAAGCTTTCTTT.

This clone was picked up one time. J is TRBJ1-4 and V is TRBV4-3, with TRBD1 matching over 7 bases. The CDR3 is 18 amino acids. V lost 0 bases and J lost 0; bases outside the gene matches: 7. Per germline, CDR1 LGHNA and CDR2 YSLEER. CDR3 in DNA: TGCGCCAGCAGCCAAGAGGTCGTCAGGGGGACAACTAATGAAAAACTGTTTTTT. Translating gives CASSQEVVRGTTNEKLFF.

The rearrangement uses TRBV9 and TRBJ1-2, with TRBD1 matching 7 bases. Trimming cost V 0 bases and J 8 bases; bases outside gene matches: 13. Germline V gene lookup returns CDR1 SGDLS and CDR2 YYNGEE. CDR3 length equals 16 residues. DNA of the CDR3: TGTGCCAGCAGCGTAGTGACGGGCCAGGGGGTAGGAGGCTACACCTTC. Translating it yields CASSVVTGQGVGGYTF.

This clone was counted a single time. J is TRBJ1-3 and V is TRBV7-3, with D tentatively TRBD1 (5 bases). With 5 bases removed from V and 4 bases from J, the gap between germline ends came to 18 bases. The germline gives CDR1 SGHTA, CDR2 FQGTGA. CDR3 length: 16 residues. CDR3 nucleotides: TGTGCCAGCAGCCCCCAGGTGGGGGGGTGGGGAAACACCATATATTTT. It yields the protein CASSPQVGGWGNTIYF.

The rearrangement joins TRBV11-2 to TRBJ2-7, with D perhaps assigned TRBD1 or TRBD2 (5 bases each). CDR3 length equals 18 residues. Germline V gene sequence: CDR1 SGHAT, CDR2 FQNNGV. The V and J ends lost 4 bases and 4 bases respectively, with 26 bases between them. This chain's CDR3 is CASSSGRAGARARYEQYF. CDR3 bases: TGTGCCAGCAGCTCAGGGAGAGCCGGGGCTAGGGCTAGGTACGAGCAGTACTTC.

V is TRBV29-1 and J is TRBJ1-1, with D possibly being TRBD1 (5 bases). CDR1 and CDR2 (germline): SQVTM, ANQGSEA. The CDR3 runs to 13 residues. V was pared by 7 bases and J by 1 base, with 13 bases between. CDR3 DNA: TGCAGCGGTAGACAGCACCAGAACACTGAAGCTTTCTTT. Translating it yields CSGRQHQNTEAFF.

CDR3 sequence: CASGQGDNYGYTF. CDR3 DNA: TGCGCCAGCGGACAGGGGGATAACTATGGCTACACCTTC. This chain uses TRBV5-1 with TRBJ1-2; 10 bases fit TRBD1. In germline, CDR1 is SGHRS, CDR2 YFSETQ. V shed 7 bases and J 1 base; nucleotides not matched to a gene: 1. This CDR3 is 13 amino acids long. The variable domain in full, with the rest retrieved from reference TRBV5-1 and TRBJ1-2, is KAGVTQTPRYLIKTRGQQVTLSCSPISGHRSVSWYQQTPGQGLQFLFEYFSETQRNKGNFPGRFSGRQFSNSRSEMNVSTLELGDSALYLCASGQGDNYGYTFGSGTRLTVV.

J is TRBJ2-7 and V is TRBV15, with 9 bases aligning to TRBD1. Germline loops: CDR1 LNHNV, CDR2 YYDKDF (reference sequence). The CDR3 length is 14 residues. Germline trimming cut 3 bases from V and 6 bases from J; bases unmatched to any gene: 6. The CDR3 bases are TGTGCCACCAGCAGGGCAGGGACAGGGATCGAGCAGTACTTC. As protein: CATSRAGTGIEQYF.

About this clone itself: One end of the junction fails to match germline, which may point to a read error. This chain links TRBV19 with TRBJ2-7; TRBD2 matches 12 bases. CDR3 length equals 14 residues. Germline V lookup: CDR1 LNHDA, CDR2 SQIVND (reference sequence). CDR3 nucleotides: TGTGCCAGTAGTATTAAGACTAGCGGGAGCGAGCTGTACTTC. Its protein product is CASSIKTSGSELYF.

This chain uses TRBV5-1 with TRBJ2-5, with TRBD2 as a possible D gene (6 bases). CDR3 length: 14 residues. Germline V CDR1 and CDR2: SGHRS, YFSETQ. Trimming removed 1 base at V and 1 base at J, with 8 bases between. This CDR3 reads CASSLIGSQETQYF. In DNA, the CDR3 is TGCGCCAGCAGCTTGATCGGGAGCCAAGAGACCCAGTACTTC.

In its sample, this clone was seen once. The chain uses TRBV29-1 and TRBJ2-7; D unresolved. The V gene lost 5 bases and the J gene lost 3 bases, with 14 bases spanning the gap. The CDR3 is 13 amino acids. Germline-derived CDR1 and CDR2 are SQVTM and ANQGSEA. CDR3 bases: TGCAGCGTTAGTTCAGGTTTCGACTACGAGCAGTACTTC. The encoded protein is CSVSSGFDYEQYF.

This clone was detected only a few times. V is TRBV7-9 and J is TRBJ1-2, with TRBD1 matching 7 bases. The CDR3 runs to 13 residues. Losses at the gene ends were 5 bases for V and 4 bases for J; bases not matched to a gene: 4. Germline values: CDR1 SEHNR, CDR2 FQNEAQ (reference sequence). CDR3 DNA: TGTGCCAGCAGCCGGGGACAGACCTATGGCTACACCTTC. This gives the protein CASSRGQTYGYTF.

The chain combines TRBV18 with TRBJ2-7; 15 bases map to TRBD2. This CDR3 is built from 17 residues. CDR1 and CDR2 from the germline V gene are KGHSH and LQKENI. The V gene end was trimmed by 4 bases and the J gene end by 2 bases; junction bases not matched to a gene: 6. CDR3 amino acids: CASSQGTSGRQAYEQYF. CDR3 sequence (DNA): TGTGCCAGCTCACAGGGGACTAGCGGGAGGCAAGCCTACGAGCAGTACTTC.

This clone was detected only a few times. The DNA of the CDR3 is TGTGCCAGCAGCTTGGATCTAGCGGGTGGGTCCTACGAGCAGTACTTC. This encodes CASSLDLAGGSYEQYF. J is TRBJ2-7 and V is TRBV5-4; TRBD2 aligns across 8 bases. Germline assignment: CDR1 SGHNT and CDR2 YYREEE (reference sequence). J gave up 1 base and V 0 bases, and 6 bases lay outside the gene matches. This CDR3 has 16 amino acids.

The chain has TRBV28 and TRBJ2-1; TRBD1 might be the D (6 bases). The CDR3 covers 13 residues. CDR1 MDHEN and CDR2 SYDVKM come from the germline V gene. The V and J ends lost 5 bases and 4 bases respectively, with 9 bases between them. DNA for the CDR3: TGTGCCAGCAGTCCTCAGGGGTACAATGAGCAGTTCTTC. Translating gives CASSPQGYNEQFF.

The rearrangement links TRBV28 to TRBJ1-1; no firm D call. CDR3 length: 15 residues. Looked up from germline, CDR1 is MDHEN and CDR2 is SYDVKM. Between the trimmed V and J ends, which lost 4 bases and 5 bases, there was a span of 17 bases. CDR3 amino acids: CASSSNTGYSTEAFF. The DNA for the CDR3 is TGTGCCAGCAGTTCCAACACCGGGTATAGTACTGAAGCTTTCTTT.

The CDR3 loop is CASSPRSVRETDTQYF. The CDR3 region has the DNA TGTGCCAGCAGTCCTCGGTCGGTCAGGGAGACAGATACGCAGTATTTT. This chain joins TRBV7-8 and TRBJ2-3; the D gene could be TRBD1 or TRBD2 (5 bases each). CDR3 size: 16 residues. V was trimmed by 6 bases and J by 3 bases, leaving 19 bases between them. Germline loops: CDR1 SGHVS, CDR2 FQNEAQ.

V usage is TRBV19 and J usage is TRBJ1-5; tentative D call: TRBD1 (6 bases). The CDR3 has 15 amino acids. Trimming cost V 9 bases and J 6 bases, with 21 bases left between them. Germline V gene lookup returns CDR1 LNHDA and CDR2 SQIVND (reference sequence). This CDR3 reads CASKSTGAGGQPQHF. DNA for the CDR3: TGTGCCAGCAAATCGACAGGAGCTGGGGGTCAGCCCCAGCATTTT.

The chain is built from TRBV7-9 and TRBJ1-1; 7 bases are a match to TRBD1. V shed 3 bases, J shed 3 bases, and the junction held 4 bases outside the gene matches. The CDR3 length is 14 residues. Germline lookup yields CDR1 SEHNR and CDR2 FQNEAQ (reference sequence). The CDR3 loop is CASSFRGRDTEAFF. The CDR3 DNA follows: TGTGCCAGCAGCTTCAGGGGGAGGGACACTGAAGCTTTCTTT.